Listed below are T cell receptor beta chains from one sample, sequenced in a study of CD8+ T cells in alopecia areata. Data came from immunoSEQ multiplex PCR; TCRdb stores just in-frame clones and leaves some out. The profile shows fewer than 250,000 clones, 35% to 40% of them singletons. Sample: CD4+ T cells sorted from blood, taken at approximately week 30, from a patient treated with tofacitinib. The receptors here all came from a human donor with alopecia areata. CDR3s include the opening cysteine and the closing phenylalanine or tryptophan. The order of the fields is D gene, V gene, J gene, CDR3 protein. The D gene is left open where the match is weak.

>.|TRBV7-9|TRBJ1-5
CASSLVGSNQPQHF
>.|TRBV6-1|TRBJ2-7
CASTTEAYSYEQYF
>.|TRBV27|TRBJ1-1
CASSFGTLNTEAFF
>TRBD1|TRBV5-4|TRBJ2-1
CASSRPGQGVGNEQFF
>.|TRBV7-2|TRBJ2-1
CASSLGQRDKQFF
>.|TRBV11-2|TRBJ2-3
CASSLHPGLLTDTQYF
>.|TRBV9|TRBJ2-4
CASSANQGFGAKNIQYF
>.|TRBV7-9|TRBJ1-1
CASSLSPVRNTEAFF
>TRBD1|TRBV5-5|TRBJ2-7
CASSSGRGTGPNEQYF
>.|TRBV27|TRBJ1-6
CASSALDRSSYNSPLHF
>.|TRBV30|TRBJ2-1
CAWSVRSVGQFF
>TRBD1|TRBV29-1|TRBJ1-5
CSASVTGDQPQHF
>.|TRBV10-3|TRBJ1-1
CAISAGANTEAFF
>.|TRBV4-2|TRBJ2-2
CASSQGGGELFF
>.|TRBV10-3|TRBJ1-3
CAISTGFSGNTIYF
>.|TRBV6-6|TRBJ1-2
CASSYSTRDYTF
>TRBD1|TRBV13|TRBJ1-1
CASSLGPGGLNTEAFF
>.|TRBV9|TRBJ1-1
CASSVWSNTEAFF
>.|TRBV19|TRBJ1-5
CASSIQENQPQHF
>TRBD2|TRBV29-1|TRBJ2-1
CSAGTSGGAYPYNEQFF
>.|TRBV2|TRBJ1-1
CASGPRGRNTEAFF
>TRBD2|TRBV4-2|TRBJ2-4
CASSQDQQSGGWKNIQYF
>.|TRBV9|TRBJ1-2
CASSVGGWRGAQGYTF